These 21 T cell receptor beta chains came from one sample sequenced in a study of shared clonotypes between healthy human individuals. The data were produced by immunoSEQ multiplex PCR, yet TCRdb's version contains in-frame clones alone and is incomplete. This sample has fewer than 2.5 million clones, with approximately 94% found just once. Material for sequencing was naive CD4+ T cells from PBMCs. The subset denotes: CD45RA+ positively selected. These TCRs come from a man between 18 and 29 years old in good health. Some clones in this sample may be carry-over from other donors' samples.

This sequence joins TRBV7-7 and TRBJ2-1; 9 nucleotides agree with TRBD1. The CDR3 is made up of 13 amino acids. Germline V gene sequence: CDR1 SSHAT, CDR2 FNYEAQ (reference sequence). The V and J ends lost 4 bases and 7 bases, in that order; junction bases with no gene match: 2. In nucleotides, the CDR3 is TGTGCCAGCAGCTCGGACAGGGGAAATGAGCAGTTCTTC. Translated, it gives CASSSDRGNEQFF.

The chain employs TRBV28 and TRBJ1-2; D call uncertain. The length of the CDR3 is 13 residues. Trimming pared 3 bases from V and 8 bases from J, leaving 13 bases between. Germline CDR1 MDHEN, CDR2 SYDVKM. CDR3 residues: CASSLRIRVGYTF. In DNA, the CDR3 is TGTGCCAGCAGTTTGAGGATTCGGGTAGGCTACACCTTC.

The CDR3 nucleotides read TGTGCCAGCAGCCGCCCTAGCGGGAGCTACAATGAGCAGTTCTTC. Its translation is CASSRPSGSYNEQFF. The chain combines TRBV13 with TRBJ2-1; 10 bases align to TRBD2. V was pared by 5 bases and J by 3 bases, with 4 bases of the junction left unmatched. Germline V gives CDR1 PRHDT, CDR2 FYEKMQ (reference sequence). The CDR3 covers 15 residues. The full variable domain, completed using reference TRBV13 and TRBJ2-1, is AAGVIQSPRHLIKEKRETATLKCYPIPRHDTVYWYQQGPGQDPQFLISFYEKMQSDKGSIPDRFSAQQFSDYHSELNMSSLELGDSALYFCASSRPSGSYNEQFFGPGTRLTVL.

The V gene is TRBV10-1, the J gene TRBJ2-5, with D unresolved. Trimming left V 5 bases short and J 8 bases short, with 21 bases between. The CDR3 is 15 amino acids. CDR1 and CDR2 (germline): WNHNN, SYGVQD (reference sequence). In DNA, the CDR3 is TGCGCCAGCAGTCTTGGAACAGCCCAAGAGAATACCCAGTACTTC. Its protein is CASSLGTAQENTQYF.

As to this clone: The sample contains more than one DNA sequence encoding this CDR3. The chain employs TRBV28 and TRBJ1-2; TRBD1 might be the D (5 bases). The V end was cut by 4 bases, the J end by 8 bases, with 14 bases between. The CDR3 length is 13 residues. Germline assignment: CDR1 MDHEN and CDR2 SYDVKM. This CDR3 reads CASSSTGGGGYTF. The CDR3 coding sequence is TGTGCCAGCAGTTCCACCGGGGGGGGAGGCTACACCTTC.

V is TRBV2 and J is TRBJ1-2, with 9 bases lining up with TRBD1. Germline V CDR1 and CDR2: SNHLY, FYNNEI. V lost 4 bases and J lost 6; bases outside the gene matches: 0. The CDR3 covers 12 residues. CDR3 region: CASSGTGDGYTF. The CDR3 coding sequence is TGTGCCAGCAGTGGGACAGGGGATGGCTACACCTTC.

The chain is built from TRBV28 and TRBJ1-2, with D maybe TRBD1 (6 bases). The CDR3 consists of 13 residues. The germline gives CDR1 MDHEN, CDR2 SYDVKM. Trimming took 9 bases from V and 4 from J, leaving 15 bases between them. The CDR3 DNA follows: TGTGCCAGTACAGGGCCTCCGCTCTATGGCTACACCTTC. This translates into CASTGPPLYGYTF.

This chain uses TRBV29-1 with TRBJ2-1, with 9 positions matching TRBD1. The CDR3 consists of 14 residues. Germline CDR1 and CDR2: SQVTM and ANQGSEA. V gave up 6 bases and J gave up 5 bases; unmatched junction bases: 8. The CDR3 is CSVSGGQGNNEQFF. For the CDR3, the DNA is TGCAGCGTATCCGGGGGACAGGGTAACAATGAGCAGTTCTTC.

The chain links TRBV28 to TRBJ2-7, with D possibly matching TRBD1 (6 bases). The V and J ends lost 2 bases and 0 bases respectively, with 11 bases between them. The CDR3 sequence is 15 residues long. Germline lookup yields CDR1 MDHEN and CDR2 SYDVKM. CDR3 DNA: TGTGCCAGCAGTTTAAACAGGGCCCTCTCCTACGAGCAGTACTTC. Protein product: CASSLNRALSYEQYF.

This chain joins TRBV29-1 and TRBJ1-3; 8 bases map to TRBD1. This CDR3 contains 14 residues. The V and J ends lost 3 bases and 3 bases, in that order; junction bases with no gene match: 4. Germline loops: CDR1 SQVTM, CDR2 ANQGSEA. This CDR3 is CSVEPDRGGNTIYF. For the CDR3, the DNA is TGCAGCGTTGAGCCAGACAGGGGTGGAAACACCATATATTTT.

This rearrangement joins TRBV5-1 to TRBJ2-7, with TRBD2 as a possible D gene (5 bases). The CDR3 has 15 amino acids. Trimming removed 2 bases at V and 1 base at J, with 13 bases between. Germline-derived CDR1 and CDR2 are SGHRS and YFSETQ. CDR3 bases: TGCGCCAGCAGCTTACTCCCGGGATTATCCTACGAGCAGTACTTC. Protein: CASSLLPGLSYEQYF.

The V and J genes are TRBV5-5 and TRBJ2-1, with 8 nucleotides matching TRBD2. V was clipped by 1 base and J by 10 bases; unmatched bases: 7. In germline, CDR1 is SGHKS, CDR2 YYEKEE (reference sequence). This CDR3 region has 14 residues. DNA of the CDR3: TGTGCCAGCAGCTTGCAAGCGGGAGCTCGCGAGCAGTTCTTC. It is translated as CASSLQAGAREQFF.

V usage is TRBV29-1 and J usage is TRBJ2-5; 9 bases map to TRBD2. This CDR3 region has 14 residues. J gave up 2 bases and V 7 bases, and 8 bases lay outside the gene matches. Germline assignment: CDR1 SQVTM and CDR2 ANQGSEA. In nucleotides, the CDR3 is TGCAGCGGAAGGACTAGCGCTGATCAAGAGACCCAGTACTTC. This translates into CSGRTSADQETQYF.

The chain has TRBV5-1 and TRBJ2-7; 8 bases map to TRBD2. This CDR3 comprises 14 residues. Per the germline V gene, CDR1 is SGHRS and CDR2 is YFSETQ. V gave up 3 bases and J gave up 2 bases; unmatched junction bases: 4. This chain's CDR3 is CASSSRAGAYEQYF. The CDR3 DNA reads TGCGCCAGCAGCTCCCGAGCGGGAGCCTACGAGCAGTACTTC.

CDR3 bases: TGTGCCAGCAGTCACGGACAGGGGTCCTACGAGCAGTACTTC. Amino acids: CASSHGQGSYEQYF. The rearrangement joins TRBV28 to TRBJ2-7, with 9 bases fitting TRBD1. Germline V CDR1 and CDR2: MDHEN, SYDVKM. The CDR3 consists of 14 residues. J was trimmed by 1 base and V by 5 bases; bases with no gene match: 3.

The chain joins TRBV28 to TRBJ1-4; D remains ambiguous. With 6 bases removed from V and 4 bases from J, the gap between germline ends came to 3 bases. CDR1 MDHEN and CDR2 SYDVKM come from the germline V gene. This CDR3 has 11 residues. The CDR3 nucleotides are TGTGCCAGCAGGAATAATGAAAAACTGTTTTTT. Translation gives CASRNNEKLFF.

Of note for this clone: Other DNA sequences within the sample encode an identical CDR3. V gene TRBV2 combines with J gene TRBJ2-2; either TRBD1 or TRBD2 may fit D (5 bases each). Germline CDR1 is SNHLY and CDR2 is FYNNEI. V was cut by 3 bases and J by 1 base, with 9 bases left in between. The CDR3 totals 15 residues. The CDR3 loop reads CASSEGRLNTGELFF. In nucleotides, the CDR3 is TGTGCCAGCAGTGAGGGACGGCTGAACACCGGGGAGCTGTTTTTT.

The genes are TRBV9 and TRBJ2-3; 7 bases fit TRBD1. The germline CDR1 and CDR2 sequences are SGDLS and YYNGEE. This CDR3 has 16 amino acids. The J segment lost 1 base and the V segment lost 4 bases, leaving 9 bases of the junction unmatched. The CDR3 region is CASSPRQGVGTDTQYF. CDR3 nucleotide sequence: TGTGCCAGCAGCCCAAGACAGGGCGTAGGCACAGATACGCAGTATTTT. The entire variable domain, with the rest obtained from reference TRBV9 and TRBJ2-3, is as follows: DSGVTQTPKHLITATGQRVTLRCSPRSGDLSVYWYQQSLDQGLQFLIQYYNGEERAKGNILERFSAQQFPDLHSELNLSSLELGDSALYFCASSPRQGVGTDTQYFGPGTRLTVL.

This sequence joins TRBV27 and TRBJ2-3, with 12 nucleotides matching TRBD2. The ends lost 7 bases at V and 2 bases at J; junction bases unmatched: 10. CDR1 and CDR2 from the germline V gene are MNHEY and SMNVEV (reference sequence). This CDR3 is built from 17 residues. The CDR3 coding sequence is TGTGCCAGCAAGACCTCCGGACTAGCGGGACTCACAGATACGCAGTATTTT. It codes for CASKTSGLAGLTDTQYF.

This chain connects TRBV19 to TRBJ2-4, with 10 bases that match TRBD1. CDR1 is LNHDA and CDR2 is SQIVND in the germline V gene (reference sequence). J gave up 7 bases and V 5 bases, and 2 bases lay outside the gene matches. There are 13 residues in the CDR3. The DNA for the CDR3 is TGTGCCAGTAGTGGGGGACAGGGGAACATTCAGTACTTC. This translates into CASSGGQGNIQYF.

About this clone: Different DNA sequences within this sample yield the same CDR3. This chain joins TRBV5-1 and TRBJ2-6, with D unresolved. Germline V lookup: CDR1 SGHRS, CDR2 YFSETQ. The V end was cut by 3 bases, the J end by 1 base, with 5 bases between. CDR3 length equals 14 residues. The CDR3 DNA follows: TGCGCCAGCAGCTCCACTTCTGGGGCCAACGTCCTGACTTTC. It encodes CASSSTSGANVLTF. The variable domain in full, completed from reference TRBV5-1 and TRBJ2-6, reads KAGVTQTPRYLIKTRGQQVTLSCSPISGHRSVSWYQQTPGQGLQFLFEYFSETQRNKGNFPGRFSGRQFSNSRSEMNVSTLELGDSALYLCASSSTSGANVLTFGAGSRLTVL.